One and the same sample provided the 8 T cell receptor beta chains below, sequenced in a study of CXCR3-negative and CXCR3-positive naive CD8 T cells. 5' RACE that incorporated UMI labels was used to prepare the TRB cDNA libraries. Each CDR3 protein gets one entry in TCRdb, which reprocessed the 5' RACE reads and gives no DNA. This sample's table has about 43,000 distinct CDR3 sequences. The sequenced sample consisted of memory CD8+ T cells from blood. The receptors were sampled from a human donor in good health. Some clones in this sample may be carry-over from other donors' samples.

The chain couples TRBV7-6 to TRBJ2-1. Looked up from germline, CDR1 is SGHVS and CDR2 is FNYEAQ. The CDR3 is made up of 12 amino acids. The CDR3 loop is CASSLTYNEQFF.

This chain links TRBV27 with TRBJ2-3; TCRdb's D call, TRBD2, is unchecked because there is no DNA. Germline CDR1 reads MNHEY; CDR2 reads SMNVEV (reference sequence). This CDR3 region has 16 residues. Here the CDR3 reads CASSLSLAGDTDTQYF.

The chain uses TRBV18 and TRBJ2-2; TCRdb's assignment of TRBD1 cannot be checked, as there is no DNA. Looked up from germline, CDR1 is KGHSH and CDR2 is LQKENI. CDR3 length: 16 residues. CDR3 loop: CASSPRGPVNTGELFF.

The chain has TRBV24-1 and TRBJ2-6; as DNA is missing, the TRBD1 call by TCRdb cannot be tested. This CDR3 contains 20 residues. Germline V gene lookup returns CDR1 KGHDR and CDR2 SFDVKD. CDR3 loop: CATSDFVGTDTNSGANVLTF.

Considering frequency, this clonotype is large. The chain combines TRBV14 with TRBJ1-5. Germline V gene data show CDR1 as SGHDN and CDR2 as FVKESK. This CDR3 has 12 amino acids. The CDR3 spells CASSLWNQPQHF.

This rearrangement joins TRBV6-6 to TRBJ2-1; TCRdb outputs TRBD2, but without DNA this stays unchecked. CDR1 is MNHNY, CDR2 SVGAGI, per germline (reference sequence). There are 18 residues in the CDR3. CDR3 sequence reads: CASSYSTLAGGVYNEQFF.

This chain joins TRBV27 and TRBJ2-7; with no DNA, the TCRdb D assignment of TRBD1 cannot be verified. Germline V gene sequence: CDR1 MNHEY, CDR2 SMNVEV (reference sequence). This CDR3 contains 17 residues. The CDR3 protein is CASSLQASRTGYHEQYF.

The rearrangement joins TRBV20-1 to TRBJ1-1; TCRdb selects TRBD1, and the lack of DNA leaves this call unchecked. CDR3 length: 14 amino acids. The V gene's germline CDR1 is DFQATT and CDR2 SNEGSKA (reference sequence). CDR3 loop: CSASLGALNTEAFF.